The 18 T cell receptor beta chains given below trace back to one sample, sequenced in a study of regulatory T cells in long-lasting Graves disease. Through Arm-PCR of CDR3 regions and iRepertoire HTBI primers, TCR beta libraries were built. TCRdb re-analysed the multiplex PCR reads in MiXCR, keeping a single row per CDR3 protein. In the table there are 620,000 or so distinct CDR3 sequences, 16% of which are singletons. Time point here: newly diagnosed GD, antithyroid drugs for less than 3 months. Preparation of the TCR library used RNA extracted from PBMCs. These data were also reused for a study on T cells in Graves' hyperthyroidism and ophthalmopathy.

The sample consisted of peripheral blood mononuclear cells (PBMCs), taken at new diagnosis, from a patient treated with antithyroid drugs. The receptors originated from a woman aged 25 to 45 with Graves disease.

The table lists this clonotype with many counts. This chain joins TRBV27 and TRBJ2-7; 8 bases align to TRBD2. Per germline, CDR1 MNHEY and CDR2 SMNVEV (reference sequence). Unmatched junction bases numbered 15, after V lost 4 bases and J lost 7 bases. This CDR3 region has 16 residues. The CDR3 nucleotides are TGTGCCAGCAGTTCCCCAAGGACTAGCCTTAACGGTGAGCAGTACTTC. It encodes CASSSPRTSLNGEQYF.

The sample holds a few counts of this clonotype. V gene TRBV7-2 combines with J gene TRBJ2-1, with 7 bases matching TRBD2. Germline CDR1 reads SGHTA; CDR2 reads FQGNSA. This CDR3 spans 14 amino acids. V dropped 4 bases and J dropped 7; count of bases not matched to a gene: 7. The chain's CDR3 is CASSSLAESNEQFF. CDR3 sequence (DNA): TGTGCCAGCAGCTCGCTAGCGGAGTCGAATGAGCAGTTCTTC.

This clonotype showed up many times. The rearrangement links TRBV7-2 to TRBJ1-5, with D possibly TRBD1 on 5 matching bases. Trimming pared 0 bases from V and 6 bases from J, leaving 12 bases between. The CDR3 totals 15 residues. Germline CDR1 reads SGHTA; CDR2 reads FQGNSA. The CDR3 coding sequence is TGTGCCAGCAGCTTAGCGGAAGGGGCTGGTCAGCCCCAGCATTTT. Translating it yields CASSLAEGAGQPQHF.

This clonotype was recorded a few times. The DNA for the CDR3 is TGCAGTGCTAGATCTCCCCTGTTTGGAGATACGCAGTATTTT. Translating gives CSARSPLFGDTQYF. The rearrangement uses TRBV20-1 and TRBJ2-3; D is ambiguous. V dropped 2 bases and J dropped 5 bases, with 14 bases sitting between them. CDR3 length: 14 amino acids. Looked up from germline, CDR1 is DFQATT and CDR2 is SNEGSKA (reference sequence).

This clonotype was counted many times. This sequence joins TRBV2 and TRBJ1-3; no reliable D call. With 4 bases removed from V and 0 bases from J, the gap between germline ends came to 13 bases. Germline V CDR1 and CDR2: SNHLY, FYNNEI. The CDR3 runs 16 residues. The CDR3 bases are TGTGCCAGCAGTGGGGAAGGGCTAAGCTCTGGAAACACCATATATTTT. It is translated as CASSGEGLSSGNTIYF.

J is TRBJ1-3 and V is TRBV12-3 or TRBV12-4, with D possibly TRBD1 on 5 matching bases. V was cut by 7 bases and J by 0 bases, with 19 bases left in between. This CDR3 has 17 amino acids. The CDR3 here is CASISTGAGNSGNTIYF. CDR3 sequence (DNA): TGTGCCAGCATCTCCACCGGGGCAGGGAACTCTGGAAACACCATATATTTT.

This clonotype was picked up many times. The rearrangement links TRBV5-6 to TRBJ2-1; 11 nucleotides match TRBD2. Germline assignment: CDR1 SGHDT and CDR2 YYEEEE. The CDR3 loop spans 16 amino acids. The V and J ends lost 1 base and 5 bases, in that order; junction bases with no gene match: 5. CDR3 sequence reads: CASSLHGLAGDNEQFF. CDR3 nucleotide sequence: TGTGCCAGCAGCTTGCACGGACTAGCGGGCGACAATGAGCAGTTCTTC.

In its sample, this clonotype was seen a few times. The rearrangement joins TRBV30 to TRBJ2-6; a weak D match, TRBD2 (6 bases). V shed 3 bases and J shed 0 bases, with 9 bases lying between them. The CDR3 has 15 residues. Per the germline V gene, CDR1 is GTSNPN and CDR2 is SVGIG (reference sequence). For the CDR3, the DNA is TGTGCCTGGAGAGCGGGTCGCTCTGGGGCCAACGTCCTGACTTTC. Amino acid sequence: CAWRAGRSGANVLTF.

This clonotype was recorded at least ten times. Here the CDR3 DNA reads TGTGCCAGCAGCTACCGACAGGCTTCGTCGGAAAAACTGTTTTTT. Amino acid sequence: CASSYRQASSEKLFF. The chain combines TRBV7-9 with TRBJ1-4, with D maybe TRBD1 (6 bases). The CDR3 extends over 15 amino acids. V was clipped by 4 bases and J by 8 bases, with 17 bases between them. Germline V gives CDR1 SEHNR, CDR2 FQNEAQ (reference sequence). Variable domain in full (rest from reference TRBV7-9 and TRBJ1-4): DTGVSQNPRHKITKRGQNVTFRCDPISEHNRLYWYRQTLGQGPEFLTYFQNEAQLEKSRLLSDRFSAERPKGSFSTLEIQRTEQGDSAMYLCASSYRQASSEKLFFGSGTQLSVL.

The chain links TRBV10-1 to TRBJ2-3; D ambiguous. This CDR3 is 15 amino acids long. Germline-derived CDR1 and CDR2 are WNHNN and SYGVQD (reference sequence). The V end lost 0 bases, the J end lost 3 bases, and 10 bases lay between the germline ends. CDR3 residues: CASSESRRSTDTQYF. The CDR3 DNA is TGCGCCAGCAGTGAGTCGAGGCGGTCTACAGATACGCAGTATTTT.

This clonotype has ten or more counts. This chain uses TRBV27 with TRBJ2-3; 7 bases map to TRBD2. The germline gives CDR1 MNHEY, CDR2 SMNVEV (reference sequence). After removal of 3 bases from V and 4 bases from J, the junction contained 13 bases not matched to a gene. The CDR3 is 17 amino acids. The CDR3 coding sequence is TGTGCCAGCAGTTTTCTCCAAAAAGCGGGACGGGCAGATACGCAGTATTTT. It encodes CASSFLQKAGRADTQYF.

Of note for this clonotype: A single base separates this from a much larger clone, so it may be a read error. V usage is TRBV7-2 and J usage is TRBJ2-3; D remains ambiguous. Germline loops: CDR1 SGHTA, CDR2 FQGNSA. Trimming removed 8 bases from V and 0 bases from J, with 24 bases in between. The CDR3 sequence is 18 residues long. CDR3 in DNA: TGTGCCAGCGGCCCGCTAGGCCGTGGCCTGTCTAGCACAGATACGCAGTATTTT. This gives the protein CASGPLGRGLSSTDTQYF. The whole variable domain, filled in from reference TRBV7-2 and TRBJ2-3, reads GAGVSQSPSNKVTEKGKDVELRCDPISGHTALYWYRQSLGQGLEFLIYFQGNSAPDKSGLPSDRFSAERTGGSVSTLTIQRTQQEDSAVYLCASGPLGRGLSSTDTQYFGPGTRLTVL.

Many counts were recorded for this clonotype. The CDR3 protein is CASSLYRGDQPQHF. The CDR3 DNA sequence: TGTGCCAGCAGTTTATACAGGGGGGATCAGCCCCAGCATTTT. This chain joins TRBV28 and TRBJ1-5; TRBD1 agrees at 8 bases. CDR1 MDHEN and CDR2 SYDVKM come from the germline V gene. The J segment lost 5 bases and the V segment lost 1 base, leaving 1 base of the junction unmatched. The CDR3 runs 14 residues.

Many counts were recorded for this clonotype. V gene TRBV28 combines with J gene TRBJ1-1; 9 bases match TRBD1. Looked up from germline, CDR1 is MDHEN and CDR2 is SYDVKM. CDR3 length equals 16 residues. After removal of 6 bases from V and 0 bases from J, the junction contained 8 bases not matched to a gene. The CDR3 DNA follows: TGTGCCAGCAGGTTACAGGGGGCGAGTGTGAACACTGAAGCTTTCTTT. Translating it yields CASRLQGASVNTEAFF.

Ten or more counts support this clonotype. This chain uses TRBV6-5 with TRBJ2-7; 10 nucleotides line up with TRBD2. Trimming removed 4 bases from V and 6 bases from J; junction bases left unmatched: 3. The CDR3 is 13 residues long. Germline V gene sequence: CDR1 MNHEY, CDR2 SVGAGI. CDR3 sequence: CASSLAGGFEQYF. In DNA, the CDR3 is TGTGCCAGCAGTTTAGCGGGAGGTTTCGAGCAGTACTTC.

This clonotype was picked up many times. This chain joins TRBV11-2 and TRBJ2-2; TRBD1 agrees at 10 bases. This CDR3 region has 16 residues. Germline values: CDR1 SGHAT, CDR2 FQNNGV. J lost 6 bases, V lost 0 bases, and 4 bases had no gene match. CDR3: CASSLDRQGAAGELFF. CDR3 DNA: TGTGCCAGCAGCTTAGATAGACAGGGGGCTGCCGGGGAGCTGTTTTTT.

This clonotype showed up many times. The chain combines TRBV24-1 with TRBJ2-5; D tentatively fits TRBD1 or TRBD2 (5 bases each). With 1 base removed from V and 4 bases from J, the gap between germline ends came to 15 bases. The CDR3 has 16 amino acids. Germline CDR1 and CDR2: KGHDR and SFDVKD. The CDR3 DNA reads TGTGCCACCAGTGATTTCGCATCGGGGACCGGAGAGACCCAGTACTTC. Its translation is CATSDFASGTGETQYF.

This clonotype was seen only a few times. The chain employs TRBV30 and TRBJ2-7, with TRBD2 matching 11 bases. The CDR3 extends over 16 amino acids. Looked up from germline, CDR1 is GTSNPN and CDR2 is SVGIG (reference sequence). V was clipped by 3 bases and J by 2 bases; unmatched bases: 9. CDR3 protein: CAWRASTSGKAYEQYF. The CDR3 DNA reads as TGTGCCTGGAGGGCCTCGACTAGCGGGAAAGCCTACGAGCAGTACTTC.